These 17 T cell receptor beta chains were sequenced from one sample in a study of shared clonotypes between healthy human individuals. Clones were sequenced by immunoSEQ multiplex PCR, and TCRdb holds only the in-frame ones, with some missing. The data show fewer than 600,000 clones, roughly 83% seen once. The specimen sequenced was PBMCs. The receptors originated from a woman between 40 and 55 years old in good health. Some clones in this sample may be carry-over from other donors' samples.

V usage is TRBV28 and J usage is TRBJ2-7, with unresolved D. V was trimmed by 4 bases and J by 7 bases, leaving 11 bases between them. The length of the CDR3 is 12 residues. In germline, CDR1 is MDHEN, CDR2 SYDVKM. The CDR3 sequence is CASSSFPAEQYF. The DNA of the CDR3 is TGTGCCAGCAGTTCCTTCCCCGCGGAGCAGTACTTC.

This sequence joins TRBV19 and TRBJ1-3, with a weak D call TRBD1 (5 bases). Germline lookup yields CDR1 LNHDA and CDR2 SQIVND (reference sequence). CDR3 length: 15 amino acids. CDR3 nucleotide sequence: TGTGCTGCCGCCCGGGGCCTCAGCTCTGGAAACACCATATATTTT. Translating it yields CAAARGLSSGNTIYF.

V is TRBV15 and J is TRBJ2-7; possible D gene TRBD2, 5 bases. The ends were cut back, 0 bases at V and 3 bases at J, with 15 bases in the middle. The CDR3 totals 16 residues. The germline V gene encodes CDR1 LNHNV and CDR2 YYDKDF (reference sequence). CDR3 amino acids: CATSREGLADNYEQYF. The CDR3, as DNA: TGTGCCACCAGCAGAGAGGGTCTAGCTGACAACTACGAGCAGTACTTC.

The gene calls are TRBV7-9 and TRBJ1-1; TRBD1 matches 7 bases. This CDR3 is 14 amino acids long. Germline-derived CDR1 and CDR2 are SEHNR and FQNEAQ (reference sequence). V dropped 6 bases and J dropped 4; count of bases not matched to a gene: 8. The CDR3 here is CASSHQGERTEAFF. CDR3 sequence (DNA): TGTGCCAGCAGTCATCAGGGGGAACGCACTGAAGCTTTCTTT.

CDR3 DNA sequence: TGCGCCAGCAGCTTGGAGTTCCTGACAGTGTATTTT. It is translated as CASSLEFLTVYF. The J gene is TRBJ2-3, the V gene TRBV5-1, with a tentative D call TRBD1 (5 bases). The CDR3 sequence is 12 residues long. The germline V gene has CDR1 SGHRS and CDR2 YFSETQ. The V gene lost 0 bases and the J gene lost 14 bases, with 13 bases spanning the gap.

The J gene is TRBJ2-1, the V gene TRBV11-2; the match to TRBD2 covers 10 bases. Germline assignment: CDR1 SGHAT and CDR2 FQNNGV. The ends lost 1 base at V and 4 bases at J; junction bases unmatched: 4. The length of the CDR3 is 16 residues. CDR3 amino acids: CASSLATSGLYNEQFF. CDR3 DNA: TGTGCCAGCAGCTTAGCGACTAGCGGGCTATACAATGAGCAGTTCTTC. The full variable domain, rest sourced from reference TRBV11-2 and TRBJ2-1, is EAGVAQSPRYKIIEKRQSVAFWCNPISGHATLYWYQQILGQGPKLLIQFQNNGVVDDSQLPKDRFSAERLKGVDSTLKIQPAKLEDSAVYLCASSLATSGLYNEQFFGPGTRLTVL.

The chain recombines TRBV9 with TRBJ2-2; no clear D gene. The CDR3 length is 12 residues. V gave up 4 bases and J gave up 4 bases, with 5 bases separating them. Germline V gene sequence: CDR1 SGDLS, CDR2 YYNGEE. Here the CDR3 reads CASSWATGELFF. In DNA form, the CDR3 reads TGTGCCAGCAGCTGGGCCACCGGGGAGCTGTTTTTT.

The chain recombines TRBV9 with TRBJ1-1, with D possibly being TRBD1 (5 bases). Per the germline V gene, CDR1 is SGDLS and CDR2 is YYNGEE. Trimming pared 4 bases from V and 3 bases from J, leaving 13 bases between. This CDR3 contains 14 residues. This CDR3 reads CASSPAGQDTEAFF. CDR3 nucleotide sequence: TGTGCCAGCAGCCCAGCAGGGCAGGACACTGAAGCTTTCTTT.

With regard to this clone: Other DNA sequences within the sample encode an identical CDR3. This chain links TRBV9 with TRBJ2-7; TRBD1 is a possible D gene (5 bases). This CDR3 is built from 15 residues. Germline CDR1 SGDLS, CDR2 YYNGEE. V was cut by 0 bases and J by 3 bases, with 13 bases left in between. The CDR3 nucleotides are TGTGCCAGCAGCGTAGATGTAGGGGAAGGCTACGAGCAGTACTTC. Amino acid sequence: CASSVDVGEGYEQYF.

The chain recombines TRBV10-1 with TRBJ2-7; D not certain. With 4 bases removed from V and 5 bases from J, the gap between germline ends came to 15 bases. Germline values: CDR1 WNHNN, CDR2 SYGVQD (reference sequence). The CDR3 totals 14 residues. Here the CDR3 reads CASSARTDGDEQYF. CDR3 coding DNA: TGCGCCAGCAGTGCCCGAACGGACGGCGACGAGCAGTACTTC.

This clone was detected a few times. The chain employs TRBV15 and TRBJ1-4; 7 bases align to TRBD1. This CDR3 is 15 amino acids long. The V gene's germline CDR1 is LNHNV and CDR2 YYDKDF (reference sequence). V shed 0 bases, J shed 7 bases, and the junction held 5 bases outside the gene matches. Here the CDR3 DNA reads TGTGCCACCAGCAGAGATCAGACAGGGAGTGAAAAACTGTTTTTT. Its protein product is CATSRDQTGSEKLFF.

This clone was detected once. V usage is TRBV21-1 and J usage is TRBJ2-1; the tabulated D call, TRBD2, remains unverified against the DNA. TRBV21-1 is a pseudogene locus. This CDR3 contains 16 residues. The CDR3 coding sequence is TGTGCCAGCAGCAGACAGCGGGGCAGCTCCTACAATGAGCAGTTCTTC. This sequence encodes CASSRQRGSSYNEQFF.

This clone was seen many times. CDR3 loop: CASRGEGESYEQYF. In DNA form, the CDR3 reads TGTGCCAGCAGGGGGGAAGGGGAGTCCTACGAGCAGTACTTC. The chain uses TRBV28 and TRBJ2-7; D could derive from TRBD1 or TRBD2 (5 bases each). The CDR3 is 14 residues long. CDR1 and CDR2 (germline): MDHEN, SYDVKM. Trimming left V 6 bases short and J 1 base short, with 13 bases between.

CDR3 sequence reads: CASSYSASTDTQYF. DNA of the CDR3: TGTGCCAGCAGTTACTCAGCTAGCACAGATACGCAGTATTTT. This sequence joins TRBV6-5 and TRBJ2-3, with no clear D. The CDR3 consists of 14 residues. Germline CDR1 MNHEY, CDR2 SVGAGI. V was clipped by 0 bases and J by 0 bases, with 4 bases between them.

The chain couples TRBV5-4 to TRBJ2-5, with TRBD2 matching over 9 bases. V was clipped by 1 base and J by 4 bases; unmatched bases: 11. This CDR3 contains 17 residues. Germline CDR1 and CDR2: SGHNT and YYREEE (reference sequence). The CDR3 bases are TGTGCCAGCAGCTTGCTTTTAGCGGGAGCCGGGGGAGAGACCCAGTACTTC. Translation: CASSLLLAGAGGETQYF.

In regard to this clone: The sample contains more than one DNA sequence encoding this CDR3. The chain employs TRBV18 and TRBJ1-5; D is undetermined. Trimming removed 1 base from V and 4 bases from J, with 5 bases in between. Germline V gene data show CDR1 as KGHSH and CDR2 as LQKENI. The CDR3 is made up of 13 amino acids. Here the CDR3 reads CASSPQGNQPQHF. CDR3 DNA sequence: TGTGCCAGCTCACCACAAGGAAATCAGCCCCAGCATTTT.

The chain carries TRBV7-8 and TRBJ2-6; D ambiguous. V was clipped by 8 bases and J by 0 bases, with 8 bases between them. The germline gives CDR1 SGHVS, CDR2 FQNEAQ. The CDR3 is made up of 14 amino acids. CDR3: CASRRSSGANVLTF. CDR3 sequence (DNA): TGTGCCAGCCGTCGATCCTCTGGGGCCAACGTCCTGACTTTC.